These 4 T cell receptor beta chains came from one sample sequenced in a study of molecular identifiers for immune sequencing clone quantification. TCRdb redid the calling of the PCR reads with MiXCR, one entry per CDR3 protein. The sample holds about 640,000 distinct CDR3 sequences; 15% to 20% are singletons and the top ten take roughly 0.9%. The sample was naive CD8+ T cells from blood, with Jurkat cell RNA spiked in. Sample subset: FACS-sorted CD8+CD4-CCR7+CD45RA+ naive T cells. The source is a human donor in good health. Some libraries in this study had Jurkat cell RNA spiked in.

In its sample, this clonotype was seen many times. The chain has TRBV30 and TRBJ2-3; D is ambiguous. The V gene's germline CDR1 is GTSNPN and CDR2 SVGIG (reference sequence). V was shortened by 4 bases and J by 2 bases, with 7 bases between the two germline ends. The CDR3 extends over 12 amino acids. The CDR3 loop reads CAWTGITDTQYF. The CDR3 nucleotides are TGTGCCTGGACAGGAATCACAGATACGCAGTATTTT.

The V gene is TRBV4-1, the J gene TRBJ2-7; weak D call: TRBD1 (5 bases). This CDR3 spans 15 amino acids. The germline gives CDR1 MGHRA, CDR2 YSYEKL. The germline V and J ends were trimmed by 3 bases and 3 bases, with 15 bases remaining between them. CDR3 nucleotide sequence: TGCGCCAGCAGCCATTTTGGCCAGGGTGGCTACGAGCAGTACTTC. This codes for CASSHFGQGGYEQYF.

The sample holds many counts of this clonotype. The V and J genes are TRBV12-3 or TRBV12-4 and TRBJ1-1; a possible D gene is TRBD1 (5 bases). Trimming took off 7 bases at V and 5 bases at J, with 17 bases between the two ends. CDR3 length equals 14 residues. The CDR3 spells CASTLGGGGTEAFF. CDR3 sequence (DNA): TGTGCCAGCACCCTGGGGGGGGGGGGTACTGAAGCTTTCTTT.

On this clonotype: It may be a read error: a sequence one base away is much more abundant. V and J are TRBV9 and TRBJ1-1; D is ambiguous. V was cut by 3 bases and J by 0 bases, with 27 bases left in between. Looked up from germline, CDR1 is SGDLS and CDR2 is YYNGEE. This CDR3 spans 20 amino acids. CDR3: CASSGWINTANAKMNTEAFF. The CDR3 DNA reads TGTGCCAGCAGCGGGTGGATCAATACAGCTAACGCTAAGATGAACACTGAAGCTTTCTTT.